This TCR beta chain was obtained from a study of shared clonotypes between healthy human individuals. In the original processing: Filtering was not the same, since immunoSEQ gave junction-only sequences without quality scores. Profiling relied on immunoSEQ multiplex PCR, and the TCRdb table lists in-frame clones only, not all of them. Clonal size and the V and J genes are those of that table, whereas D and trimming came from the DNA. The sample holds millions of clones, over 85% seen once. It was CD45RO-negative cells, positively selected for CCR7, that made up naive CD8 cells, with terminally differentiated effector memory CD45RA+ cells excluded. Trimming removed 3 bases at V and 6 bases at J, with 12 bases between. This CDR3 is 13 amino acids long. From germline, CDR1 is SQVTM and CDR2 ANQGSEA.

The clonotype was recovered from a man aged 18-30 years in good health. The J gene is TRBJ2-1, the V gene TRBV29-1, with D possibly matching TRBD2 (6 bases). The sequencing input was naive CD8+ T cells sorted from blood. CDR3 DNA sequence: TGCAGCGTTGATCTTATCGGGGGCAATGAGCAGTTCTTC. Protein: CSVDLIGGNEQFF.